What follows are 30 T cell receptor beta chains derived from one specimen sequenced in a study of cytomegalovirus exposure and HLA in healthy donors. Both 60 Vbeta primers and 13 Jbeta primers went into the PCR. Libraries were prepared by immunoSEQ multiplex PCR; TCRdb keeps only in-frame clonotypes and omits some of them. The sample includes roughly 180,000 clones, less than 80% seen only once; the top ten take about 1.5%. The sample was PBMCs. Receptors were obtained from a man in his late teens or twenties in good health and CMV-seronegative.

There are a few counts of this clone. The sample has other DNA sequences that encode this CDR3 too. V and J are TRBV5-1 and TRBJ1-1, with D perhaps matching TRBD1 (5 bases). There are 14 residues in the CDR3. Germline CDR1 SGHRS, CDR2 YFSETQ. V lost 3 bases to trimming and J lost 4 bases, with 13 bases between them. The CDR3 coding sequence is TGCGCCAGCAGCTGGGGACGGAGGGGCACTGAAGCTTTCTTT. Amino acids: CASSWGRRGTEAFF.

Here the CDR3 reads CASSNWGGGNTGELFF. The CDR3 coding sequence is TGTGCCAGCAGCAATTGGGGAGGAGGGAACACCGGGGAGCTGTTTTTT. The chain employs TRBV5-6 and TRBJ2-2; D possibly corresponds to TRBD2 (6 bases). Between the trimmed V and J ends, which lost 4 bases and 1 base, there was a span of 14 bases. Germline V gene data show CDR1 as SGHDT and CDR2 as YYEEEE. The CDR3 runs to 16 residues.

The rearrangement uses TRBV30 and TRBJ1-3; 10 positions match TRBD1. The CDR3 length is 14 residues. J was trimmed by 2 bases and V by 5 bases; bases with no gene match: 3. CDR1 and CDR2 from the germline V gene are GTSNPN and SVGIG (reference sequence). The CDR3, as DNA: TGTGCCTGGGACGGGACAGGGGCTGGAAACACCATATATTTT. Translated, it gives CAWDGTGAGNTIYF.

This sequence joins TRBV30 and TRBJ1-5; TRBD1 matches 8 bases. The CDR3 has 15 amino acids. Germline values: CDR1 GTSNPN, CDR2 SVGIG (reference sequence). V lost 0 bases, J lost 4 bases, and 5 bases stayed unmatched. The CDR3 nucleotides are TGTGCCTGGAGTGTGGGGGACAGGTCAAATCAGCCCCAGCATTTT. The encoded protein is CAWSVGDRSNQPQHF.

This clone showed up just once. A junction boundary mismatches the germline segment, possibly from a read error. This sequence joins TRBV7-9 and TRBJ2-2; D is ambiguous. This CDR3 is built from 14 residues. The germline CDR1 and CDR2 sequences are SEHNR and FQNEAQ (reference sequence). The CDR3 reads CSSSLVYSPGELFF. The CDR3 coding sequence is TGTTCCAGCAGCTTAGTGTATTCTCCCGGGGAGCTGTTTTTT.

The genes are TRBV28 and TRBJ2-2, with 8 bases aligning to TRBD1. Germline CDR1 MDHEN, CDR2 SYDVKM. The length of the CDR3 is 15 residues. The ends lost 8 bases at V and 4 bases at J; junction bases unmatched: 9. The CDR3 loop reads CASRAGQGGTGELFF. The CDR3 DNA is TGTGCCAGCCGAGCAGGACAGGGAGGCACCGGGGAGCTGTTTTTT.

J is TRBJ1-2 and V is TRBV6-1; 11 bases are a match to TRBD1. V was clipped by 1 base and J by 4 bases; unmatched bases: 11. This CDR3 spans 18 amino acids. The V gene's germline CDR1 is MNHNS and CDR2 SASEGT. CDR3 bases: TGTGCCAGCAGTGAAGGAGGGTTTTCGGACAGGGGGCTCTATGGCTACACCTTC. It translates to CASSEGGFSDRGLYGYTF.

The chain uses TRBV28 and TRBJ1-1; D is unclear. CDR1 MDHEN and CDR2 SYDVKM come from the germline V gene. Trimming stripped 2 bases from V and 1 base from J, with 14 bases between. This CDR3 comprises 16 residues. The CDR3 here is CASSLRPRATNTEAFF. CDR3 nucleotides: TGTGCCAGCAGTTTACGCCCGAGGGCGACGAACACTGAAGCTTTCTTT.

The chain combines TRBV30 with TRBJ1-2; perhaps TRBD1 as D (5 bases). Germline V gene data show CDR1 as GTSNPN and CDR2 as SVGIG (reference sequence). The ends were cut back, 7 bases at V and 4 bases at J, with 16 bases in the middle. This CDR3 has 13 residues. In DNA, the CDR3 is TGTGCCTTACCTGCCCGGGGGGGCTATGGCTACACCTTC. It specifies CALPARGGYGYTF.

CDR3 residues: CASGLVSLAGTYNEQFF. The CDR3 DNA is TGTGCTAGTGGTTTGGTAAGTCTAGCGGGTACATACAATGAGCAGTTCTTC. The chain combines TRBV12-5 with TRBJ2-1; TRBD2 matches 8 bases. Looked up from germline, CDR1 is LGHNT and CDR2 is FRNRAP. Unmatched junction bases numbered 8, after V lost 0 bases and J lost 4 bases. The CDR3 runs 17 residues.

The chain combines TRBV4-1 with TRBJ1-5; D is unclear. Germline-derived CDR1 and CDR2 are MGHRA and YSYEKL. V lost 0 bases and J 7 bases, leaving 25 bases between the germline ends. The CDR3 is 19 residues long. CDR3 loop: CASSQEFFRVRGRYQPQHF. CDR3 sequence (DNA): TGCGCCAGCAGCCAAGAGTTCTTTCGTGTTCGGGGTCGGTACCAGCCCCAGCATTTT.

The J gene is TRBJ2-1, the V gene TRBV19, with 7 nucleotides matching TRBD1. V was pared by 0 bases and J by 3 bases, with 8 bases of the junction left unmatched. The CDR3 totals 17 residues. The V gene's germline CDR1 is LNHDA and CDR2 SQIVND (reference sequence). The DNA for the CDR3 is TGTGCCAGTAGTATAGACGGACAGGACCTATACTACAATGAGCAGTTCTTC. This sequence encodes CASSIDGQDLYYNEQFF.

The CDR3 DNA reads as TGTGCCATCGGCTCCAGGCCTGGAAACACCATATATTTT. The encoded protein is CAIGSRPGNTIYF. This chain uses TRBV10-3 with TRBJ1-3; D unclear. This CDR3 is built from 13 residues. V lost 8 bases and J lost 2, with 10 bases in between. Looked up from germline, CDR1 is ENHRY and CDR2 is SYGVKD.

In its sample, this clone was seen once. The chain links TRBV30 to TRBJ1-1; D is possibly TRBD1 (5 bases). The ends were cut back, 4 bases at V and 4 bases at J, with 13 bases in the middle. From germline, CDR1 is GTSNPN and CDR2 SVGIG (reference sequence). The CDR3 is 13 residues long. CDR3 nucleotide sequence: TGTGCCTGGACCCAGGGCCGAGGCACTGAAGCTTTCTTT. This gives the protein CAWTQGRGTEAFF. Using reference TRBV30 and TRBJ1-1 for the parts outside the CDR3, the full variable domain is SQTIHQWPATLVQPVGSPLSLECTVEGTSNPNLYWYRQAAGRGLQLLFYSVGIGQISSEVPQNLSASRPQDRQFILSSKKLLLSDSGFYLCAWTQGRGTEAFFGQGTRLTVV.

This clone has only one observation. The chain has TRBV28 and TRBJ1-5; no reliable D call. CDR3 size: 13 residues. Germline V gives CDR1 MDHEN, CDR2 SYDVKM. Trimming took off 5 bases at V and 3 bases at J, with 8 bases between the two ends. In DNA, the CDR3 is TGTGCCAGCAGTACGGGAATCAATCAGCCCCAGCATTTT. Encoded protein: CASSTGINQPQHF.

The J gene is TRBJ1-5, the V gene TRBV19, with D perhaps TRBD1 (5 bases). CDR1 is LNHDA and CDR2 is SQIVND in the germline V gene (reference sequence). This CDR3 contains 15 residues. V lost 4 bases and J 2 bases, leaving 12 bases between the germline ends. The CDR3 region has the DNA TGTGCCAGTAGTAATTGTAGGGGTTGCAATCAGCCCCAGCATTTT. Translated, it gives CASSNCRGCNQPQHF.

This CDR3 is CASGGTGESGEQYF. The CDR3 nucleotides are TGCGCCAGCGGAGGGACAGGGGAGTCTGGTGAGCAGTACTTC. V gene TRBV5-1 combines with J gene TRBJ2-7; 10 bases map to TRBD1. The germline gives CDR1 SGHRS, CDR2 YFSETQ. Unmatched junction bases numbered 11, after V lost 7 bases and J lost 7 bases. This CDR3 has 14 amino acids.

This clone has only a few counts. This chain's CDR3 is CASSYYDPQRDTQYF. The CDR3 DNA sequence: TGTGCCAGCAGTTACTATGACCCGCAGAGGGATACGCAGTATTTT. V gene TRBV6-6 combines with J gene TRBJ2-3; the D is unclear. The CDR3 contains 15 residues. The V gene lost 1 base and the J gene lost 6 bases, with 14 bases spanning the gap. CDR1 and CDR2 from the germline V gene are MNHNY and SVGAGI (reference sequence).

The V and J genes are TRBV5-1 and TRBJ2-5, with 7 positions matching TRBD2. Germline V gene lookup returns CDR1 SGHRS and CDR2 YFSETQ. V lost 1 base to trimming and J lost 4 bases; unmatched junction nucleotides: 16. The CDR3 contains 18 residues. CDR3 sequence: CASSLTVSAGEIRETQYF. The CDR3 bases are TGCGCCAGCAGCTTGACCGTGAGTGCGGGGGAAATCCGAGAGACCCAGTACTTC.

This sequence joins TRBV11-1 and TRBJ2-5; D uncertain. Between the trimmed V and J ends, which lost 3 bases and 5 bases, there was a span of 19 bases. From germline, CDR1 is SGHAT and CDR2 FQDESV (reference sequence). This CDR3 region has 16 residues. This chain's CDR3 is CASSLVGPTARETQYF. DNA of the CDR3: TGTGCCAGCAGCTTGGTGGGCCCCACCGCCCGGGAGACCCAGTACTTC.

The rearrangement links TRBV9 to TRBJ2-3, with 9 bases matching TRBD2. Germline loops: CDR1 SGDLS, CDR2 YYNGEE. The trim removed 0 bases at V and 1 base at J, leaving 3 bases unmatched. CDR3 length equals 16 residues. CDR3 sequence reads: CASSVAIAGGTDTQYF. DNA for the CDR3: TGTGCCAGCAGCGTAGCTATAGCGGGGGGCACAGATACGCAGTATTTT.

CDR3 DNA sequence: TGTGCCAGCAGCAAAGGGGGGAGGACAGGGCTGAACTACGAGCAGTACTTC. It codes for CASSKGGRTGLNYEQYF. The V call is TRBV21-1, the J call TRBJ2-7; the tabulated D call, TRBD1, remains unverified against the DNA. TRBV21-1 is designated a pseudogene. The CDR3 is 17 amino acids.

The genes are TRBV27 and TRBJ2-5; 10 positions agree with TRBD1. With the DNA end fitting TRBJ2-7 better, the J assignment may be wrong. From germline, CDR1 is MNHEY and CDR2 SMNVEV (reference sequence). This CDR3 spans 16 amino acids. The CDR3 loop reads CASSDRGLSVSYEQYF. The CDR3 DNA is TGTGCCAGCAGTGACAGGGGGCTATCAGTTTCCTACGAGCAGTACTTC.

This rearrangement joins TRBV11-3 to TRBJ1-1; D not certain. CDR3 length equals 13 residues. V lost 5 bases and J lost 3, with 10 bases in between. Germline V gene data show CDR1 as SGHNT and CDR2 as YENEEA. CDR3 region: CASSASADTEAFF. CDR3 nucleotide sequence: TGTGCCAGCAGCGCCTCGGCGGACACTGAAGCTTTCTTT.

This clone has a handful of counts. The chain joins TRBV5-1 to TRBJ1-1, with D uncertain. The CDR3 contains 15 residues. CDR1 SGHRS and CDR2 YFSETQ come from the germline V gene. V lost 2 bases and J lost 4, with 15 bases in between. CDR3 region: CASSFTSNGGTEAFF. The DNA of the CDR3 is TGCGCCAGCAGCTTTACTTCGAACGGAGGCACTGAAGCTTTCTTT.

This chain links TRBV6-5 with TRBJ2-7; 8 bases line up with TRBD2. The CDR3 is 14 residues long. Trimming cost V 5 bases and J 2 bases; bases outside gene matches: 5. Germline CDR1 MNHEY, CDR2 SVGAGI. CDR3 protein: CASSPGGGPYEQYF. The CDR3 region has the DNA TGTGCCAGCAGTCCCGGGGGGGGGCCCTACGAGCAGTACTTC.

The V gene is TRBV6-5, the J gene TRBJ1-1, with 8 bases lining up with TRBD1. Germline V gene sequence: CDR1 MNHEY, CDR2 SVGAGI. There are 16 residues in the CDR3. The junction had 5 bases not matched to a gene; V was cut back by 0 bases and J by 2 bases. The CDR3 DNA reads as TGTGCCAGCAGTTACTCGTCAGGGGGCACTAACACTGAAGCTTTCTTT. Its translation is CASSYSSGGTNTEAFF.

There are a few counts of this clone. The chain couples TRBV28 to TRBJ2-2, with unresolved D. Germline V gene sequence: CDR1 MDHEN, CDR2 SYDVKM. V shed 6 bases and J shed 0 bases, with 14 bases lying between them. The CDR3 is made up of 16 amino acids. CDR3 residues: CASRTGLAANTGELFF. DNA for the CDR3: TGTGCCAGCAGGACTGGCTTGGCAGCGAACACCGGGGAGCTGTTTTTT.

The chain recombines TRBV19 with TRBJ1-5, with D possibly being TRBD1 (6 bases). The ends were cut back, 5 bases at V and 2 bases at J, with 16 bases in the middle. The CDR3 extends over 16 amino acids. Germline-derived CDR1 and CDR2 are LNHDA and SQIVND (reference sequence). CDR3 nucleotides: TGTGCCAGTAGTCTCCACCAGGGGAGAGGCAATCAGCCCCAGCATTTT. Translating gives CASSLHQGRGNQPQHF.

This clone was detected only a few times. The chain recombines TRBV6-4 with TRBJ2-3, with 13 nucleotides matching TRBD2. CDR3 length equals 15 residues. The germline gives CDR1 MRHNA, CDR2 SNTAGT. V lost 2 bases, J lost 6 bases, and 2 bases stayed unmatched. CDR3 DNA: TGTGCCAGCAGTGACACTAGCGGGGGGGCCGATACGCAGTATTTT. Its translation is CASSDTSGGADTQYF.